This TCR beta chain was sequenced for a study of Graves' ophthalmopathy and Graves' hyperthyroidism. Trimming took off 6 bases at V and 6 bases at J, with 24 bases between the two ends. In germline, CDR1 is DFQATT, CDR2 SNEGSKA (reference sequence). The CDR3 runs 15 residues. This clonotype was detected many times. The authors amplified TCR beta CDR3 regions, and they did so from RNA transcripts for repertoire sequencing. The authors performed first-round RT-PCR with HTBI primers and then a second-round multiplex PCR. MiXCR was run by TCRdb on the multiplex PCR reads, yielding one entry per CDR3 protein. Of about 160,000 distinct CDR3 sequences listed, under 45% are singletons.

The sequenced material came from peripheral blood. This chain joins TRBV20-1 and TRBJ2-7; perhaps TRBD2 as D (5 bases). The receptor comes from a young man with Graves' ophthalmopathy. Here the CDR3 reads CSANPLGEERGEQYF. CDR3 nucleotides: TGCAGTGCAAATCCCCTCGGTGAAGAACGGGGCGAGCAGTACTTC.